The rows below give T cell receptor beta chains drawn from one sample of a study of shared clonotypes between healthy human individuals. The assay was immunoSEQ multiplex PCR, and TCRdb's table has in-frame clones only and misses some. The sample holds about 2.1 million clones, about 94% seen once. The sequenced material came from naive CD8+ T cells from PBMCs. The source is a man younger than 35 in good health. Some clones in this sample may be carry-over from other donors' samples. CDR3s include the opening cysteine and the closing phenylalanine or tryptophan. D genes are given only for firm matches. Size is stated for part of the rows, as once, few or many counts, or as a class when the clone is expanded.

abundance: NA
j_gene: TRBJ2-7
d_gene: NA
v_gene: TRBV2
len: 16
CDR3nt: TGTGCCAGCAGTGAAGCGCGTCCAGGGGTCGATTACGAGCAGTACTTC
CDR3aa: CASSEARPGVDYEQYF

abundance: NA
j_gene: TRBJ1-2
d_gene: NA
v_gene: TRBV25-1
len: 13
CDR3nt: TGTGCCAGCGCCATAGGGGTCGGCTATGGCTACACCTTC
CDR3aa: CASAIGVGYGYTF

abundance: once
j_gene: TRBJ2-1
d_gene: TRBD1
v_gene: TRBV9
len: 16
CDR3nt: TGTGCCAGCAGCGTCGGAGGGACAGGGGCCTACAATGAGCAGTTCTTC
CDR3aa: CASSVGGTGAYNEQFF

abundance: few
j_gene: TRBJ2-1
d_gene: TRBD2
v_gene: TRBV2
len: 14
CDR3nt: TGTGCCAGCAGGGGACTAGCGGGAGGCAATGAGCAGTTCTTC
CDR3aa: CASRGLAGGNEQFF

abundance: NA
j_gene: TRBJ2-3
d_gene: NA
v_gene: TRBV30
len: 11
CDR3nt: TGTGCCTGTGACGTCCGGGATACGCAGTATTTT
CDR3aa: CACDVRDTQYF

abundance: NA
j_gene: TRBJ1-1
d_gene: NA
v_gene: TRBV6-5
len: 12
CDR3nt: TGTGCCAGCAGTTCAGAAGGGGGTGAAGCTTTCTTT
CDR3aa: CASSSEGGEAFF

abundance: once
j_gene: TRBJ2-1
d_gene: NA
v_gene: TRBV9
len: 17
CDR3nt: TGTGCCAGCAGCGACCGCCCCCTGCTTCCCGGTGTGGATGAGCAGTTCTTC
CDR3aa: CASSDRPLLPGVDEQFF

abundance: NA
j_gene: TRBJ2-7
d_gene: TRBD2
v_gene: TRBV7-9
len: 14
CDR3nt: TGTGCCAGCAGCTTAGCCGGGACTAGCTACGAGCAGTACTTC
CDR3aa: CASSLAGTSYEQYF

abundance: NA
j_gene: TRBJ1-1
d_gene: NA
v_gene: TRBV7-9
len: 15
CDR3nt: TGTGCCAGCAGCCACTCGACAGCCATGAACACTGAAGCTTTCTTT
CDR3aa: CASSHSTAMNTEAFF

abundance: NA
j_gene: TRBJ1-1
d_gene: NA
v_gene: TRBV7-9
len: 16
CDR3nt: TGTGCCAGCAGCTTAAGGGACGGAGCCGGGAACACTGAAGCTTTCTTT
CDR3aa: CASSLRDGAGNTEAFF

abundance: NA
j_gene: TRBJ2-7
d_gene: NA
v_gene: TRBV27
len: 15
CDR3nt: TGTGCCAGCACCGCCAGGGCCCCAAATAACTACGAGCAGTACTTC
CDR3aa: CASTARAPNNYEQYF

abundance: once
j_gene: TRBJ2-7
d_gene: NA
v_gene: TRBV27
len: 13
CDR3nt: TGTGCCAGCAGTTTATCAGACAGCTACGAGCAGTACTTC
CDR3aa: CASSLSDSYEQYF

abundance: NA
j_gene: TRBJ1-3
d_gene: NA
v_gene: TRBV10-3
len: 15
CDR3nt: TGTGCCATCAGTGATGCAACAGGGTCAGGAAACACCATATATTTT
CDR3aa: CAISDATGSGNTIYF

abundance: NA
j_gene: TRBJ2-7
d_gene: TRBD1
v_gene: TRBV9
len: 15
CDR3nt: TGTGCCAGCAGCGTAGGGTCGGGACAGGGCTACGAGCAGTACTTC
CDR3aa: CASSVGSGQGYEQYF